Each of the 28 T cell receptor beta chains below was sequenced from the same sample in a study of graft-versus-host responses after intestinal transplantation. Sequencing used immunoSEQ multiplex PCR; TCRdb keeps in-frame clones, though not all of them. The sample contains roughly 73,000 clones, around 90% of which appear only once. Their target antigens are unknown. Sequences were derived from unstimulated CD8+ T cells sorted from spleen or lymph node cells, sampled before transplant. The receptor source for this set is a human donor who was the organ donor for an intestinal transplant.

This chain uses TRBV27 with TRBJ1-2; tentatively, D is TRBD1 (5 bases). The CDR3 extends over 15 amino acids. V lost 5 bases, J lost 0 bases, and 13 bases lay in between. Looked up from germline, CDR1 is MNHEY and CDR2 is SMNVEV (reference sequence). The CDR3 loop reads CASSPRDPANYGYTF. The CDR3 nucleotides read TGTGCCAGCAGTCCCCGGGACCCTGCTAACTATGGCTACACCTTC.

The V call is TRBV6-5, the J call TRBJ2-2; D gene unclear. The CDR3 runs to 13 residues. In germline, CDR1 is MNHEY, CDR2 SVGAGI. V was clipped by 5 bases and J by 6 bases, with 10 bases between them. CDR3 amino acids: CASSAGRPGELFF. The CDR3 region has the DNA TGTGCCAGCAGTGCCGGGCGACCCGGGGAGCTGTTTTTT.

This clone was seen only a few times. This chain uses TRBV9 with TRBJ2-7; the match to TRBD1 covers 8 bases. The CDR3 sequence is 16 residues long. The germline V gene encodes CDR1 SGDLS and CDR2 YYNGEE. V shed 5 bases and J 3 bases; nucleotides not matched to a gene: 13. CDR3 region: CASSLHHRDRIYEQYF. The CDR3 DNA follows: TGTGCCAGCAGTCTACATCACCGGGACAGGATCTACGAGCAGTACTTC.

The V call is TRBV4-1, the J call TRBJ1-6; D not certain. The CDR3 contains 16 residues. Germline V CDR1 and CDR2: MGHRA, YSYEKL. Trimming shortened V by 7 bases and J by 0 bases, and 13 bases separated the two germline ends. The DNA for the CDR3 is TGCGCCAGCAAATCCCAACAAAGCTCCTATAATTCACCCCTCCACTTT. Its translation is CASKSQQSSYNSPLHF.

The chain's CDR3 is CASQVGTSAYNEQFF. The CDR3 DNA follows: TGTGCCAGCCAGGTCGGGACTAGCGCCTACAATGAGCAGTTCTTC. The chain links TRBV6-1 to TRBJ2-1; 10 bases fit TRBD2. V was clipped by 8 bases and J by 2 bases; unmatched bases: 6. This CDR3 spans 15 amino acids. Germline-derived CDR1 and CDR2 are MNHNS and SASEGT.

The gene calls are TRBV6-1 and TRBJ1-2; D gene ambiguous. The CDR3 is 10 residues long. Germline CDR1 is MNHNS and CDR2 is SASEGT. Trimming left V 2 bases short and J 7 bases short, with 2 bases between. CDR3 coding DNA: TGTGCCAGCAGTGAATTTGGCTACACCTTC. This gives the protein CASSEFGYTF.

CDR3 protein: CASSLVNSRGQGGFYGYTF. CDR3 in DNA: TGTGCCAGCAGCTTGGTAAATTCAAGGGGACAGGGAGGCTTCTATGGCTACACCTTC. The gene calls are TRBV5-6 and TRBJ1-2, with TRBD1 matching over 9 bases. This CDR3 contains 19 residues. Germline CDR1 reads SGHDT; CDR2 reads YYEEEE. V was clipped by 0 bases and J by 4 bases; unmatched bases: 16.

In nucleotides, the CDR3 is TGTGCCTGGGGGGTTTTTCAGGGGGCGCCGGGAAACACCATATATTTT. Protein sequence: CAWGVFQGAPGNTIYF. This chain uses TRBV30 with TRBJ1-3, with 8 bases aligning to TRBD1. The CDR3 length is 16 residues. V was clipped by 5 bases and J by 4 bases; unmatched bases: 13. In germline, CDR1 is GTSNPN, CDR2 SVGIG (reference sequence).

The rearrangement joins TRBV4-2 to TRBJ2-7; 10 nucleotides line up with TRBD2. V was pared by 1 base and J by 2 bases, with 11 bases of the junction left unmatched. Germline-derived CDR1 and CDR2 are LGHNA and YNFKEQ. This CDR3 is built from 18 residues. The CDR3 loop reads CASSQAWLAGALTYEQYF. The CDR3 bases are TGTGCCAGCAGCCAAGCCTGGCTAGCGGGGGCCCTAACCTACGAGCAGTACTTC.

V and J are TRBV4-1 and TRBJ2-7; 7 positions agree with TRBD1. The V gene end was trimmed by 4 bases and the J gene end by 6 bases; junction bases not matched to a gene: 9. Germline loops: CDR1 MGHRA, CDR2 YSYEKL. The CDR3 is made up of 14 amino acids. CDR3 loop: CASSLTGTVGEQYF. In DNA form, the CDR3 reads TGCGCCAGCAGCCTGACCGGGACAGTGGGCGAGCAGTACTTC.

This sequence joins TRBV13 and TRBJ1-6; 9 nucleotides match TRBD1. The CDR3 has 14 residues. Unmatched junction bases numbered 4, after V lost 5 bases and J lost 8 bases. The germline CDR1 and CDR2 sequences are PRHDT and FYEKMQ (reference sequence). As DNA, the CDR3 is TGTGCCAGCAGCCTTGGACAGGGGTATTCACCCCTCCACTTT. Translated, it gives CASSLGQGYSPLHF.

This CDR3 reads CASSLVGDPEAFF. The CDR3 DNA follows: TGTGCCAGCAGCTTGGTTGGGGATCCTGAAGCTTTCTTT. The chain carries TRBV5-6 and TRBJ1-1, with D hard to call. Germline V lookup: CDR1 SGHDT, CDR2 YYEEEE. The germline V and J ends were trimmed by 0 bases and 6 bases, with 9 bases remaining between them. The CDR3 length is 13 residues.

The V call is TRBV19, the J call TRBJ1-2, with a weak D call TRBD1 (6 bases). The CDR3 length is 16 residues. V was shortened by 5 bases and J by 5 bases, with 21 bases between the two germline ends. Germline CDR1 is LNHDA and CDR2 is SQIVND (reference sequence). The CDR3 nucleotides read TGTGCCAGTAGTGCATACCATGGGGACACCATGTATGGCTACACCTTC. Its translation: CASSAYHGDTMYGYTF.

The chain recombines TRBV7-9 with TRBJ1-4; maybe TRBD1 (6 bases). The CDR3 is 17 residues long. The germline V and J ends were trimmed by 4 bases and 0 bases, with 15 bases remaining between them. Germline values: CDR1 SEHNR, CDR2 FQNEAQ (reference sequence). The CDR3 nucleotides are TGTGCCAGCAGCTACCAGAGGGGGGGAGCAACTAATGAAAAACTGTTTTTT. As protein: CASSYQRGGATNEKLFF.

Written as DNA, the CDR3 is TGTGCCGCCACGTCGCCGGGGATGGGCGAAAAACTGTTTTTT. As protein: CAATSPGMGEKLFF. V and J are TRBV6-5 and TRBJ1-4; the D is unclear. Germline CDR1 is MNHEY and CDR2 is SVGAGI. Trimming removed 11 bases from V and 8 bases from J, with 21 bases in between. This CDR3 is built from 14 residues.

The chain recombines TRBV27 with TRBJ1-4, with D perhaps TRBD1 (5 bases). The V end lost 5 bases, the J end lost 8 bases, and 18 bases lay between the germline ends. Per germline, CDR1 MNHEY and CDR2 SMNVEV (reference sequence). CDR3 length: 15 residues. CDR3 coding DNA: TGTGCCAGCAGTCCCCTTGGGGGTTGGGAAGAAAAACTGTTTTTT. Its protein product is CASSPLGGWEEKLFF.

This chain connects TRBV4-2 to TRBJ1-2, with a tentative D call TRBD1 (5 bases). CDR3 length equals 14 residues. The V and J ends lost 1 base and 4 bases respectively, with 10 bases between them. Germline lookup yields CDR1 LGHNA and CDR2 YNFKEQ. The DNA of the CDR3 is TGTGCCAGCAGCCAAGTTAGGGGAACCTATGGCTACACCTTC. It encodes CASSQVRGTYGYTF.

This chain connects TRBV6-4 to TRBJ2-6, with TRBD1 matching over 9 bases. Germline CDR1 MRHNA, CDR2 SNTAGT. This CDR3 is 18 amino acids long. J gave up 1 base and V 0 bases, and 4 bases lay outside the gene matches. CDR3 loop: CASSDSDRGGSGANVLTF. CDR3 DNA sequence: TGTGCCAGCAGTGACTCGGACAGGGGAGGATCTGGGGCCAACGTCCTGACTTTC.

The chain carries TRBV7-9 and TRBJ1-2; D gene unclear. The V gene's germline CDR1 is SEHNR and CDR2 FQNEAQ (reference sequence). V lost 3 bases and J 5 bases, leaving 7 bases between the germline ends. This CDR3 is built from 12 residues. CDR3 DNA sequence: TGTGCCAGCAGCTTGTCCCGGTATGGCTACACCTTC. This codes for CASSLSRYGYTF.

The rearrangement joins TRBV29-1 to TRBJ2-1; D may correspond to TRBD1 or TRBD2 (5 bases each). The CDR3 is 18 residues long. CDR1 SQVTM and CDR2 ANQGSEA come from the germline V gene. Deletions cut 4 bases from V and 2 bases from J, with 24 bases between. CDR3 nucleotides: TGCAGCGTTGTGGGTCAGGGAGTATTCCTAAAAACCTACAATGAGCAGTTCTTC. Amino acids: CSVVGQGVFLKTYNEQFF.

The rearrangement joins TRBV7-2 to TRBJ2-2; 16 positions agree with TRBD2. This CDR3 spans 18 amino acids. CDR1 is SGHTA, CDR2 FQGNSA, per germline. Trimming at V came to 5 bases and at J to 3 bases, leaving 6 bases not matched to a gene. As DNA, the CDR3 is TGTGCCAGCAGCCGACCGGGACTAGCGGGGGGGTACACCGGGGAGCTGTTTTTT. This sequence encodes CASSRPGLAGGYTGELFF.

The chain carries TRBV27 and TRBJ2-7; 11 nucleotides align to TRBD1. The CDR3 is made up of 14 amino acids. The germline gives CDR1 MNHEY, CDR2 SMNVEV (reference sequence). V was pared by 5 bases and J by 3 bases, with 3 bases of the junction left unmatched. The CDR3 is CASSEGTGGYEQYF. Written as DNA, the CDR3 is TGTGCCAGCAGTGAAGGGACAGGGGGCTACGAGCAGTACTTC.

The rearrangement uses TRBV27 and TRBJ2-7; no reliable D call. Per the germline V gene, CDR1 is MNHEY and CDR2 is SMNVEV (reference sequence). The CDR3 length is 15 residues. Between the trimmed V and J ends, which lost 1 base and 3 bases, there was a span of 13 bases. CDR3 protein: CASSLYLGPLYEQYF. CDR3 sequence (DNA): TGTGCCAGCAGTTTATACCTAGGGCCCCTCTACGAGCAGTACTTC.

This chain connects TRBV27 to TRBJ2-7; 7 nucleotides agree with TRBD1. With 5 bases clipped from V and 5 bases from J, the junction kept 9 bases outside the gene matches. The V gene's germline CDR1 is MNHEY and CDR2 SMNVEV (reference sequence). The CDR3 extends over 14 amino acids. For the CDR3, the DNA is TGTGCCAGCAGTCCAACGACAGGGCCGGACGAGCAGTACTTC. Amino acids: CASSPTTGPDEQYF.

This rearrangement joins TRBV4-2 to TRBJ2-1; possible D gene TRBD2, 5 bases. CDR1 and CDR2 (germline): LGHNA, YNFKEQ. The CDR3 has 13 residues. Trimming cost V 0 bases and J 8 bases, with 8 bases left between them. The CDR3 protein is CASSQDTGDEQFF. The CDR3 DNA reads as TGTGCCAGCAGCCAAGATACCGGGGATGAGCAGTTCTTC.

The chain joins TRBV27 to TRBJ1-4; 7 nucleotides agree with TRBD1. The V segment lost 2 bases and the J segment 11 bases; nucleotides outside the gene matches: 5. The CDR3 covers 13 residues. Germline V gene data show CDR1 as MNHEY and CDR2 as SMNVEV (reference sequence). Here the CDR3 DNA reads TGTGCCAGCAGTTTACTCCTACAGGGGAAACTGTTTTTT. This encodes CASSLLLQGKLFF.

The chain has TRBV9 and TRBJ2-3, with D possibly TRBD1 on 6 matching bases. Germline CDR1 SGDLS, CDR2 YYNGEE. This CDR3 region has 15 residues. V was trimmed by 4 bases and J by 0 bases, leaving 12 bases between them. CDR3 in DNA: TGTGCCAGCAGCTTACGACAGGAAAGCACAGATACGCAGTATTTT. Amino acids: CASSLRQESTDTQYF.

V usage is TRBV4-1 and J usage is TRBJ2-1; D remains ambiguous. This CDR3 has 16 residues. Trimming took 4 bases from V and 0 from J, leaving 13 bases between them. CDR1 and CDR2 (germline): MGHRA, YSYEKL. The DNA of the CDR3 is TGCGCCAGCAGCCTAGGCTCGGAGACCTCCTACAATGAGCAGTTCTTC. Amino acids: CASSLGSETSYNEQFF.